These T cell receptor beta chains were read from a single sample in a study of T cell repertoires in cytomegalovirus infection. TCRdb reprocessed the reads via MiXCR and lists one record per CDR3 protein. The profile shows over 55,000 distinct CDR3 sequences, about 19% of them singletons. These receptors lack a known antigen. Sequencing used CD8+ T cells from cultured PBMCs, obtained from culture after CMV antigen stimulation. The receptor set was obtained from a human donor in good health (CMV status not recorded). Some clones in this sample may be carry-over from other donors' samples. Both conserved end residues are part of each CDR3. D genes are given only for firm matches. Clone size is not always given. Where it is, it says once, few, many or a class for expanded clones.

clone_size: NA
j_call: TRBJ2-1
d_call: NA
v_call: TRBV7-3
cdr3_nt: TGTGCCAGCAGCTTATTCTTAGCTGAGGTTAATGAGCAGTTCTTC
cdr3_aa: CASSLFLAEVNEQFF

clone_size: NA
j_call: TRBJ2-1
d_call: NA
v_call: TRBV9
cdr3_nt: TGTGCCAGCAGCGTAGGCAGCAACTATGAGCAGTTCTTC
cdr3_aa: CASSVGSNYEQFF

clone_size: NA
j_call: TRBJ1-5
d_call: TRBD1
v_call: TRBV7-6
cdr3_nt: TGTGCCAGCAGCTTAAACAGGGGTCAGCCCCAGCATTTT
cdr3_aa: CASSLNRGQPQHF

clone_size: NA
j_call: TRBJ2-5
d_call: TRBD2
v_call: TRBV20-1
cdr3_nt: TGCAGTGCTAGTGTTAGCGGGGAGACCCAGTACTTC
cdr3_aa: CSASVSGETQYF

clone_size: many
j_call: TRBJ1-1
d_call: TRBD1
v_call: TRBV27
cdr3_nt: TGTGCCAGCAGTTTACGTGCCGGGACAGGGGTGAACACTGAAGCTTTCTTT
cdr3_aa: CASSLRAGTGVNTEAFF

clone_size: NA
j_call: TRBJ2-1
d_call: NA
v_call: TRBV7-9
cdr3_nt: TGTGCCAGCAGGAACCGAGGGGGGTTCTCCTACAATGAGCAGTTCTTC
cdr3_aa: CASRNRGGFSYNEQFF

clone_size: NA
j_call: TRBJ1-2
d_call: TRBD1
v_call: TRBV12-5
cdr3_nt: TGTGCTAGTGGTCCGTGGACAGGGGACTATGGCTACACCTTC
cdr3_aa: CASGPWTGDYGYTF

clone_size: NA
j_call: TRBJ1-6
d_call: NA
v_call: TRBV7-2
cdr3_nt: TGTGCCAGCAGCCTCCATCCTAATTCACCCCTCCACTTT
cdr3_aa: CASSLHPNSPLHF

clone_size: few
j_call: TRBJ1-4
d_call: NA
v_call: TRBV5-6
cdr3_nt: TGTGCCAGCACCCTTTTTGGGGGAGGGCTCTTCAATGAAAAACTGTTTTTT
cdr3_aa: CASTLFGGGLFNEKLFF

clone_size: few
j_call: TRBJ1-5
d_call: NA
v_call: TRBV7-2
cdr3_nt: TGTGCCAGCAGCCCGCGAACAGTGCCACCCTATAGCAATCAGCCCCAGCATTTT
cdr3_aa: CASSPRTVPPYSNQPQHF

clone_size: NA
j_call: TRBJ2-7
d_call: NA
v_call: TRBV12-5
cdr3_nt: TGTGCTAGTGGTTTGGACGGGGGAAAGCCGGGACATTTCTACGAGCAGTACTTC
cdr3_aa: CASGLDGGKPGHFYEQYF

clone_size: many
j_call: TRBJ2-4
d_call: TRBD2
v_call: TRBV7-2
cdr3_nt: TGTGCCAGCAGCTTTTTGCAAAGATGGGGAAGGGAGGGCTTC
cdr3_aa: CASSFLQRWGREGF

clone_size: NA
j_call: TRBJ1-2
d_call: NA
v_call: TRBV4-1
cdr3_nt: TGCGCCAGCAGCCAGAGCATAACCCCCACTAACTATGGCTACACCTTC
cdr3_aa: CASSQSITPTNYGYTF

clone_size: few
j_call: TRBJ2-7
d_call: NA
v_call: TRBV9
cdr3_nt: TGTGCCAGCAGCCCGGGGACTGGGATAAACGAGCAGTACTTC
cdr3_aa: CASSPGTGINEQYF

clone_size: NA
j_call: TRBJ1-1
d_call: NA
v_call: TRBV28
cdr3_nt: TGTGCCAGCAGTTTATCGGAAAGAGTAGTGAACACTGAAGCTTTCTTT
cdr3_aa: CASSLSERVVNTEAFF

clone_size: NA
j_call: TRBJ1-1
d_call: NA
v_call: TRBV27
cdr3_nt: TGTGCCAGCAGTTTATTAGTCGGGCGGACTGAAGCTTTCTTT
cdr3_aa: CASSLLVGRTEAFF

clone_size: few
j_call: TRBJ2-3
d_call: NA
v_call: TRBV6-2/TRBV6-3
cdr3_nt: TGTGCCAGCAGTTACTCTGGGGACTCCACAGATACGCAGTATTTT
cdr3_aa: CASSYSGDSTDTQYF

clone_size: few
j_call: TRBJ2-3
d_call: NA
v_call: TRBV3-1
cdr3_nt: TGTGCCAGCAGTCAGACGGCCGGGACTCCGACAGATACGCAGTATTTT
cdr3_aa: CASSQTAGTPTDTQYF

clone_size: NA
j_call: TRBJ2-2
d_call: TRBD1
v_call: TRBV6-2/TRBV6-3
cdr3_nt: TGTGCCAGCAGTCTACAGGGGGCCGGGGAGCTGTTTTTT
cdr3_aa: CASSLQGAGELFF

clone_size: many
j_call: TRBJ2-2
d_call: TRBD1
v_call: TRBV4-3
cdr3_nt: TGCGCCAGCAGCCAAACCCCGGGACAGGGAACCGGGGAGCTGTTTTTT
cdr3_aa: CASSQTPGQGTGELFF

clone_size: few
j_call: TRBJ2-1
d_call: NA
v_call: TRBV7-8
cdr3_nt: TGTGCCAGCAGCCGGAGCCGAAGCGGGCCCGACCTCTTC
cdr3_aa: CASSRSRSGPDLF

clone_size: NA
j_call: TRBJ2-2
d_call: NA
v_call: TRBV30
cdr3_nt: TGTGCCTGGATCCTAACCGGGGAGCTGTTTTTT
cdr3_aa: CAWILTGELFF

clone_size: few
j_call: TRBJ1-2
d_call: TRBD1
v_call: TRBV7-3
cdr3_nt: TGTGCCAGCAGCTTAGGGGAGACAGGGGGTAGTGGCTACACCTTC
cdr3_aa: CASSLGETGGSGYTF

clone_size: NA
j_call: TRBJ2-1
d_call: NA
v_call: TRBV6-2/TRBV6-3
cdr3_nt: TGTGCCAGCAGTTACGGTCTAGCCCTCAGGGAGCAGTTCTTC
cdr3_aa: CASSYGLALREQFF

clone_size: NA
j_call: TRBJ2-1
d_call: TRBD2
v_call: TRBV10-2
cdr3_nt: TGCGCCAGCAGCACTAGCGGGGGGGGGGCCAATGAGCAGTTCTTC
cdr3_aa: CASSTSGGGANEQFF

clone_size: few
j_call: TRBJ1-4
d_call: NA
v_call: TRBV7-9
cdr3_nt: TGTGCCAGCAGCTCAAGTTCGACCGGGTCCAGGGAAAAACTGTTTTTT
cdr3_aa: CASSSSSTGSREKLFF

clone_size: NA
j_call: TRBJ1-3
d_call: NA
v_call: TRBV11-1
cdr3_nt: TGTGCCAGCAGCCTCGAGGGAAACACCATATATTTT
cdr3_aa: CASSLEGNTIYF

clone_size: few
j_call: TRBJ1-1
d_call: NA
v_call: TRBV12-3/TRBV12-4
cdr3_nt: TGTGCCAGCAGTTTTTCGGCTAGAGCTTTCTTT
cdr3_aa: CASSFSARAFF

clone_size: NA
j_call: TRBJ1-1
d_call: TRBD1
v_call: TRBV2
cdr3_nt: TGTGCCAGCAGCACACCCAGGACAGGGGGCGAGAACACTGAAGCTTTCTTT
cdr3_aa: CASSTPRTGGENTEAFF

clone_size: few
j_call: TRBJ1-2
d_call: NA
v_call: TRBV7-9
cdr3_nt: TGTGCCAGCAGCTATTCAGCGGGGGGAGGCTACACCTTC
cdr3_aa: CASSYSAGGGYTF

clone_size: few
j_call: TRBJ2-7
d_call: TRBD1
v_call: TRBV7-8
cdr3_nt: TGTGCCAGCAGCCCAGGGACAGGGGCCGCCTACGAGCAGTACTTC
cdr3_aa: CASSPGTGAAYEQYF

clone_size: NA
j_call: TRBJ1-4
d_call: NA
v_call: TRBV4-1
cdr3_nt: TGCGCCAGCAGCCAAGCGGCGGGGGGGAATGAAAAACTGTTTTTT
cdr3_aa: CASSQAAGGNEKLFF

clone_size: few
j_call: TRBJ2-7
d_call: TRBD1
v_call: TRBV7-9
cdr3_nt: TGTGCCAGCAGCGGAAGCGGACAGGGAGCCTACGAGCAGTACTTC
cdr3_aa: CASSGSGQGAYEQYF

clone_size: NA
j_call: TRBJ1-1
d_call: NA
v_call: TRBV28
cdr3_nt: TGTGCCAGCAGTCGAAACAGGGTTCACACTGAAGCTTTCTTT
cdr3_aa: CASSRNRVHTEAFF

clone_size: once
j_call: TRBJ1-1
d_call: TRBD1
v_call: TRBV12-3/TRBV12-4
cdr3_nt: TGTGCCAGCAGGCCTACGACAGGGGTGACTGAAGCTTTCTTT
cdr3_aa: CASRPTTGVTEAFF

clone_size: NA
j_call: TRBJ2-1
d_call: NA
v_call: TRBV7-3
cdr3_nt: TGTGCCAGCAGCTTACTCAGGCAGGGGAGAAGGAATGAGCAGTTCTTC
cdr3_aa: CASSLLRQGRRNEQFF

clone_size: few
j_call: TRBJ1-1
d_call: NA
v_call: TRBV7-8
cdr3_nt: TGTGCCAGCAGCGACGAGACAGGTTGGAGGACTGAAGCTTTCTTT
cdr3_aa: CASSDETGWRTEAFF

clone_size: many
j_call: TRBJ2-1
d_call: TRBD2
v_call: TRBV7-6
cdr3_nt: TGTGCCAGCAGCTTTGCCGGGGGGTACAATGAGCAGTTCTTC
cdr3_aa: CASSFAGGYNEQFF

clone_size: few
j_call: TRBJ2-7
d_call: TRBD1
v_call: TRBV7-9
cdr3_nt: TGTGCCAGCAGCCCGACCGGGACAGGGTACTACGAGCAGTACTTC
cdr3_aa: CASSPTGTGYYEQYF

clone_size: many
j_call: TRBJ1-1
d_call: TRBD1
v_call: TRBV12-3/TRBV12-4
cdr3_nt: TGTGCCAGCAGTCCGGGACAGGGGAACACTGAAGCTTTCTTT
cdr3_aa: CASSPGQGNTEAFF

clone_size: few
j_call: TRBJ2-1
d_call: NA
v_call: TRBV7-8
cdr3_nt: TGTGCCAGCAGCTTAGCGCGGGGACCTAAAGTAAATGAGCAGTTCTTC
cdr3_aa: CASSLARGPKVNEQFF

clone_size: NA
j_call: TRBJ2-1
d_call: TRBD2
v_call: TRBV7-3
cdr3_nt: TGTGCCAGCGGCTTCCCCGGGACTAGCGGGGTTAGCTCCTACAATGAGCAGTTCTTC
cdr3_aa: CASGFPGTSGVSSYNEQFF